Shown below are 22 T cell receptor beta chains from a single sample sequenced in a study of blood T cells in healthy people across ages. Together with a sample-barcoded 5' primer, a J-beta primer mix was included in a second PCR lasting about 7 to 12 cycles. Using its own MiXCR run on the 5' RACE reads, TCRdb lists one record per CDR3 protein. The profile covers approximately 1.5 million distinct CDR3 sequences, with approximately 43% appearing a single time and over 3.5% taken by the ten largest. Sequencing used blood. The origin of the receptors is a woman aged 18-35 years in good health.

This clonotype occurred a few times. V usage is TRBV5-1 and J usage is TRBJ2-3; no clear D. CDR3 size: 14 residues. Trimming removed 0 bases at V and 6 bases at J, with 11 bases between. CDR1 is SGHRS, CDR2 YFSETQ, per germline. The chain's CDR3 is CASSLGGSRDTQYF. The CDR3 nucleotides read TGCGCCAGCAGCTTGGGTGGTTCCCGGGATACGCAGTATTTT.

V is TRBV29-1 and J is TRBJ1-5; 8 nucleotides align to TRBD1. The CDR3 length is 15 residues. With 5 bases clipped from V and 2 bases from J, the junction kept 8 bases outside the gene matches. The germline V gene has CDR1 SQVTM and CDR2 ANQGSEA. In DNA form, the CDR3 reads TGCAGCGTTACCGTACAGGGGGTGGGCAATCAGCCCCAGCATTTT. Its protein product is CSVTVQGVGNQPQHF.

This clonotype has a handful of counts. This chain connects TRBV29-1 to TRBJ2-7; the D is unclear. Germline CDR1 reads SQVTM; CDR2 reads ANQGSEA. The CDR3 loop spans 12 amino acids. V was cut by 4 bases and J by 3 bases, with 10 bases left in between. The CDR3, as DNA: TGCAGCGTTGCCCGCTCAGGCTACGAGCAGTACTTC. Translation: CSVARSGYEQYF.

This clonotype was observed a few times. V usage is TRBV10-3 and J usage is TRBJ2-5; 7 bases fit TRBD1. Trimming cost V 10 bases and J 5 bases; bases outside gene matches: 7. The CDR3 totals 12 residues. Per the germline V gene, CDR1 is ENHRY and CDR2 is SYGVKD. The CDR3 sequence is CATVTGPETQYF. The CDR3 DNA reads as TGTGCCACGGTGACAGGGCCGGAGACCCAGTACTTC.

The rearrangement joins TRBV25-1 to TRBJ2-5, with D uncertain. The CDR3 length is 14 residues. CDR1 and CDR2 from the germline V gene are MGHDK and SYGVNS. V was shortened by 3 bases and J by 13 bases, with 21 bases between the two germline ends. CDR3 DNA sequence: TGTGCCAGCAGTGACGTGGTCAGCTCCTACGAGCGGTACTTC. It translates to CASSDVVSSYERYF.

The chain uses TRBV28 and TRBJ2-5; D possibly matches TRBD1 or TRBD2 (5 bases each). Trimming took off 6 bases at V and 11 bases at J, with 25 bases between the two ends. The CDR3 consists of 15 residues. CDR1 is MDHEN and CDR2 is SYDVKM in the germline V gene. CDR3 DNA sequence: TGTGCCAGCAGAAGGGACCTCGGGACCTACAATGAGCAGTACTTC. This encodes CASRRDLGTYNEQYF.

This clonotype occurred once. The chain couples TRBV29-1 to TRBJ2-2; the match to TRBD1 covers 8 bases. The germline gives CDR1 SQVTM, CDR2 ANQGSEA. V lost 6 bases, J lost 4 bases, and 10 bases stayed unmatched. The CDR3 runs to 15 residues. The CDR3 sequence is CSVFTTGGSTGELFF. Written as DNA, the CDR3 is TGCAGCGTCTTCACCACAGGGGGAAGCACCGGGGAGCTGTTTTTT.

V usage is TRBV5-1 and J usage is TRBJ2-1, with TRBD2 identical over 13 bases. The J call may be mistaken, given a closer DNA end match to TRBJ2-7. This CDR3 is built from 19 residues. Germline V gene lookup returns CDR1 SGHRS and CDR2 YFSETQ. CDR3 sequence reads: CASSETSGGTPKKLNEQYF. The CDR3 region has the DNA TGCGCCAGCAGCGAGACTAGCGGGGGGACCCCCAAAAAACTCAATGAGCAGTACTTC.

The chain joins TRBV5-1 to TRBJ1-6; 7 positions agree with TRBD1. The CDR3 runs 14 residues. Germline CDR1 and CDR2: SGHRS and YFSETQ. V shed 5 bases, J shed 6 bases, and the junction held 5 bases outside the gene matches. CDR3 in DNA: TGCGCCAGCAGAACAGGGGCTCCTAATTCACCCCTCCACTTT. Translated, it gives CASRTGAPNSPLHF.

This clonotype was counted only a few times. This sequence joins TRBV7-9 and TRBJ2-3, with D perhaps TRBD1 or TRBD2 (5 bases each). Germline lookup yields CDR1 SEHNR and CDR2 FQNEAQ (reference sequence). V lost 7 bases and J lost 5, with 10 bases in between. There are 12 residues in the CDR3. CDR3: CASMGVVDTQYF. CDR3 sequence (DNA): TGTGCCAGCATGGGGGTCGTAGATACGCAGTATTTT.

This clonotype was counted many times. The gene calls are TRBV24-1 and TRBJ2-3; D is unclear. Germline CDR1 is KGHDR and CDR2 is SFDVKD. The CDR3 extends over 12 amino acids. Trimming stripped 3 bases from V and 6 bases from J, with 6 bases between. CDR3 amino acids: CATSDRLDTQYF. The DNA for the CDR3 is TGTGCCACCAGTGATCGGCTTGATACGCAGTATTTT.

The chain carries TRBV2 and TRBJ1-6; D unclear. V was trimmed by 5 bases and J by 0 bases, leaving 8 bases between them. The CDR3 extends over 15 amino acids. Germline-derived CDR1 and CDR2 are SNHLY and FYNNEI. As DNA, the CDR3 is TGTGCCAGCAGTATAACTTTCTCCTATAATTCACCCCTCCACTTT. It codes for CASSITFSYNSPLHF.

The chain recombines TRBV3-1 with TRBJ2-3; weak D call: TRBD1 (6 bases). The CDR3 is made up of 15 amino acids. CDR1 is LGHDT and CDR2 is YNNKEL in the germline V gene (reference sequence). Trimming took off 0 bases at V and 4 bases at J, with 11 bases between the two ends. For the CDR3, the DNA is TGTGCCAGCAGCCAAGATTTGGGGGCCGCAGATACGCAGTATTTT. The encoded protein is CASSQDLGAADTQYF.

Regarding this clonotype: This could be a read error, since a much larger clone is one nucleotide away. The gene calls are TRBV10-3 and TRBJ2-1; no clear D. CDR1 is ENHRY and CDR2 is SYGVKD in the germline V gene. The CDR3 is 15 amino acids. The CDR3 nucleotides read TGTGCCATCAGTGAGAAGGGCGATGCCTACAATGAGCGGTTCTTC. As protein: CAISEKGDAYNERFF.

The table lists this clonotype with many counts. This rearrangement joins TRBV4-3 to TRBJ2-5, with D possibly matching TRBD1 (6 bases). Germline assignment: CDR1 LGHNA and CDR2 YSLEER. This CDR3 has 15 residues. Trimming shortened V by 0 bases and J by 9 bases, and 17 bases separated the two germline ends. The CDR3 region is CASSQDAGDAVPQYF. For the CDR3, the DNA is TGCGCCAGCAGCCAAGACGCAGGGGATGCGGTTCCCCAGTACTTC.

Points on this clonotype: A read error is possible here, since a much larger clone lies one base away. CDR3 nucleotide sequence: TGTGCCACCAGCAGAACTTACAATGAGCAGTACTTC. It yields the protein CATSRTYNEQYF. The chain uses TRBV15 and TRBJ2-7; D gene uncertain. With 2 bases removed from V and 7 bases from J, the gap between germline ends came to 9 bases. Germline lookup yields CDR1 LNHNV and CDR2 YYDKDF (reference sequence). The length of the CDR3 is 12 residues.

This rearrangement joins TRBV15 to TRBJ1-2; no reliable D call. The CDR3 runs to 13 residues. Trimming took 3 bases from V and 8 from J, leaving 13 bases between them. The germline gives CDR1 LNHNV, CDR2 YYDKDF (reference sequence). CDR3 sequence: CATSSGPLGGYTF. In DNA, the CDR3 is TGTGCCACCAGCAGTGGACCCCTCGGCGGCTACACCTTC.

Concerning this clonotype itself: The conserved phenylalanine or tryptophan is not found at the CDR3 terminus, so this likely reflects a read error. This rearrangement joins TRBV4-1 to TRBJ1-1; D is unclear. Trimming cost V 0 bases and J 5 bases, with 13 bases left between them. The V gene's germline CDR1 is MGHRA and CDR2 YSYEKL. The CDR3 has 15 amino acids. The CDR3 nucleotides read TGCGCCAGCAGCCAAGAAGTGGTGGGTGGGACTGAAGCTTTCTCT. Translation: CASSQEVVGGTEAFS.

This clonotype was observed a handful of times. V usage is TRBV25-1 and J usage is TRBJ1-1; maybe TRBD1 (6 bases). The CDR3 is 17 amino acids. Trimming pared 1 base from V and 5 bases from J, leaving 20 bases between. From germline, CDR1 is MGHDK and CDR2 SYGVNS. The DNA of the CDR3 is TGTGCCAGCAGTGAATTTGGACCCCAGGGGCCTGGAACTGAAGCTTTCTTT. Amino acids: CASSEFGPQGPGTEAFF.

CDR3 DNA: TGTGCCAGCAGTCCCCATAGCGGGAGTTCGAATGAGCAGTTCTTC. It is translated as CASSPHSGSSNEQFF. The rearrangement links TRBV12-3 or TRBV12-4 to TRBJ2-1, with TRBD2 matching 9 bases. The CDR3 has 15 amino acids. V was pared by 5 bases and J by 7 bases, with 9 bases of the junction left unmatched.

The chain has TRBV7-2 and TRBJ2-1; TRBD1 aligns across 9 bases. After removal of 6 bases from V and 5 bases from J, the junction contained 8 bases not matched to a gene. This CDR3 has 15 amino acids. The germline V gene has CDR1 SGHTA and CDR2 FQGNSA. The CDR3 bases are TGTGCCAGCAGTACAGGGGGCCTAGCGAACAATGAGCAGTTCTTC. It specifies CASSTGGLANNEQFF.

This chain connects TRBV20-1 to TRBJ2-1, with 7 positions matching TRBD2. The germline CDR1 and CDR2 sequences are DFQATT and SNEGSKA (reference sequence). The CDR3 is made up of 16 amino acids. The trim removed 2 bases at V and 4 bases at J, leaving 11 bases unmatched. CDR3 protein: CSARPLGRAGYNEQFF. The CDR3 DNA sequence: TGCAGTGCTAGACCTCTTGGGAGGGCCGGGTACAATGAGCAGTTCTTC.